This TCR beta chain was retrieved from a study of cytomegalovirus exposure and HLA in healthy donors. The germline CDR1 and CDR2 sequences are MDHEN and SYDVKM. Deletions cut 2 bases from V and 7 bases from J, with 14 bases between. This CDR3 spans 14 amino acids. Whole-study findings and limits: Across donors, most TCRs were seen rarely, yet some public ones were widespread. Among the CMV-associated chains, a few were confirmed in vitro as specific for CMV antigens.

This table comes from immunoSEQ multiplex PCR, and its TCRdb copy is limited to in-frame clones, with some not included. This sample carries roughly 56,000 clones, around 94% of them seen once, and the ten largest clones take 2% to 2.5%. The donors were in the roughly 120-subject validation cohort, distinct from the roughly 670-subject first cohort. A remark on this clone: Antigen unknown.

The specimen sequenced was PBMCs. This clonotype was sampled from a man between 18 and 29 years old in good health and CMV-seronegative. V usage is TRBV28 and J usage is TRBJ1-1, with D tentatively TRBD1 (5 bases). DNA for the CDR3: TGTGCCAGCAGTTTAGAGCGCAGGGTGTTTGAAGCTTTCTTT. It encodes CASSLERRVFEAFF.